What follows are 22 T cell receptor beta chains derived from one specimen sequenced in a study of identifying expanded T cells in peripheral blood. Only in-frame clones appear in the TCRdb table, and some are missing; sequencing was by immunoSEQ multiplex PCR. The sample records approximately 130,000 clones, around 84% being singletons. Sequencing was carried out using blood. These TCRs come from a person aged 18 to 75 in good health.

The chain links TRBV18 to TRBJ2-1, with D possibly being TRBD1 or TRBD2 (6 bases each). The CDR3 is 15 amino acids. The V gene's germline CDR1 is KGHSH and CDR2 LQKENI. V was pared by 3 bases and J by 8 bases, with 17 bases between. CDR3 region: CASSPGQGRSDEQFF. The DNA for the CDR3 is TGTGCCAGCTCACCTGGGCAGGGGAGGTCCGATGAGCAGTTCTTC.

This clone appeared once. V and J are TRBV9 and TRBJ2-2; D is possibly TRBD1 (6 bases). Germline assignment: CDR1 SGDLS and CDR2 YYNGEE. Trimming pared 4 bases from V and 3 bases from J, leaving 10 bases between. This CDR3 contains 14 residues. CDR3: CASSQGPDTGELFF. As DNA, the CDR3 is TGTGCCAGCAGCCAGGGGCCCGACACCGGGGAGCTGTTTTTT.

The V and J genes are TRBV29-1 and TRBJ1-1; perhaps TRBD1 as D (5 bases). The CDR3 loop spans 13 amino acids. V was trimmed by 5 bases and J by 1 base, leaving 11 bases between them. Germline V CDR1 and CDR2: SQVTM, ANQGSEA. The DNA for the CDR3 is TGCAGCGTTAAGGGGCAGGGGAACACTGAAGCTTTCTTT. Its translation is CSVKGQGNTEAFF.

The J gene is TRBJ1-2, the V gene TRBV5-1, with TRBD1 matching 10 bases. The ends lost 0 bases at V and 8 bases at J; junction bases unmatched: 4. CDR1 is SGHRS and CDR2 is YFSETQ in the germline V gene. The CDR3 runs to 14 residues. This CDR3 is CASSLGDRGGGYTF. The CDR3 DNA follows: TGCGCCAGCAGCTTGGGGGACAGGGGAGGCGGCTACACCTTC.

CDR3 DNA sequence: TGTGCCAGCAGCACCGCGGGGGGGCCAACTAATGAAAAACTGTTTTTT. It specifies CASSTAGGPTNEKLFF. The chain employs TRBV7-9 and TRBJ1-4; maybe TRBD1 (6 bases). CDR3 length equals 16 residues. Germline V lookup: CDR1 SEHNR, CDR2 FQNEAQ (reference sequence). V was cut by 5 bases and J by 0 bases, with 13 bases left in between.

This chain's CDR3 is CASSIRPSSIDTQYF. The CDR3 DNA reads TGTGCCAGTAGTATAAGGCCATCCAGTATAGATACGCAGTATTTT. The J gene is TRBJ2-3, the V gene TRBV19; D ambiguous. The germline CDR1 and CDR2 sequences are LNHDA and SQIVND (reference sequence). Trimming shortened V by 2 bases and J by 5 bases, and 14 bases separated the two germline ends. The CDR3 totals 15 residues.

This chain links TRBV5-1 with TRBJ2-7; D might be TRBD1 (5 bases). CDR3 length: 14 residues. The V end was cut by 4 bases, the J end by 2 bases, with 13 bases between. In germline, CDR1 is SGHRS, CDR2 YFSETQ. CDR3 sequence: CASSLDSWTYEQYF. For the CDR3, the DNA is TGCGCCAGCAGCCTTGACAGCTGGACCTACGAGCAGTACTTC.

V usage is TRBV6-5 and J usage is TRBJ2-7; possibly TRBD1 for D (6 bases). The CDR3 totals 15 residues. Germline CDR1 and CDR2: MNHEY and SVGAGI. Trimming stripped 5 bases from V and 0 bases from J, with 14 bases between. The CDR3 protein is CASSRTATISYEQYF. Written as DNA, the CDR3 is TGTGCCAGCAGTAGGACAGCGACTATCTCCTACGAGCAGTACTTC.

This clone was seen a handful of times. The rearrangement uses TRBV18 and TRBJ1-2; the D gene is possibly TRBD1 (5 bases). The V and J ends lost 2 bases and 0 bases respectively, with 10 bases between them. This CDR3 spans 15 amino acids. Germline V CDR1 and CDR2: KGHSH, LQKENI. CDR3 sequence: CASSPRQNSNYGYTF. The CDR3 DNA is TGTGCCAGCTCACCAAGACAGAATTCTAACTATGGCTACACCTTC.

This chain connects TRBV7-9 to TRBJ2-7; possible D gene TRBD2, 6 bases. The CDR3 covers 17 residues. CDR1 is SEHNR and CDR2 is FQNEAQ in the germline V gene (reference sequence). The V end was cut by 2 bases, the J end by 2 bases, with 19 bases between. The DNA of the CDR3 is TGTGCCAGCAGCTTATATTCTCATCGCCGCGGGGCCTACGAGCAGTACTTC. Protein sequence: CASSLYSHRRGAYEQYF. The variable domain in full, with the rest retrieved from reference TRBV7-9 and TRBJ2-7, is DTGVSQNPRHKITKRGQNVTFRCDPISEHNRLYWYRQTLGQGPEFLTYFQNEAQLEKSRLLSDRFSAERPKGSFSTLEIQRTEQGDSAMYLCASSLYSHRRGAYEQYFGPGTRLTVT.

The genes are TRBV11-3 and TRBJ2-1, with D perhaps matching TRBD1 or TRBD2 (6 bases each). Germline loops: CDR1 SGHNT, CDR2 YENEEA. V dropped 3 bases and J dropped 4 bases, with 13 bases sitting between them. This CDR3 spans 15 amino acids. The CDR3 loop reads CASSFGGIRYNEQFF. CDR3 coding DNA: TGTGCCAGCAGCTTCGGGGGCATCCGGTACAATGAGCAGTTCTTC.

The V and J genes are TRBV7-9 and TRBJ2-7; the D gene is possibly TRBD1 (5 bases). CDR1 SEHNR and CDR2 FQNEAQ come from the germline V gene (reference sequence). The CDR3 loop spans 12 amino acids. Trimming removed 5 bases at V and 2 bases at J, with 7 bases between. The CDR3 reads CASSQGPYEQYF. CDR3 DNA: TGTGCCAGCAGCCAGGGCCCCTACGAGCAGTACTTC.

The CDR3 loop is CASSLEPYGYTF. DNA for the CDR3: TGTGCCAGCAGTTTAGAGCCCTATGGCTACACCTTC. V and J are TRBV6-1 and TRBJ1-2; no reliable D call. The germline V gene encodes CDR1 MNHNS and CDR2 SASEGT. Trimming pared 5 bases from V and 4 bases from J, leaving 8 bases between. The CDR3 runs to 12 residues.

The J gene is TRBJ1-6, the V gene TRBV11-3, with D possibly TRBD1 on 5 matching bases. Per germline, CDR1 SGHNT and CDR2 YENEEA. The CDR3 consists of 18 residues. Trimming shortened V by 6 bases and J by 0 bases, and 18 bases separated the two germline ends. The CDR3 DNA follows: TGTGCCAGCAGGAATGAGGGACGACCGAGCTCCTATAATTCACCCCTCCACTTT. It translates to CASRNEGRPSSYNSPLHF.

This chain's CDR3 is CASSLGSLEAEAFF. The DNA for the CDR3 is TGTGCCAGCAGCTTAGGGTCGTTGGAAGCTGAAGCTTTCTTT. The gene calls are TRBV13 and TRBJ1-1; D remains unclear. The germline V gene encodes CDR1 PRHDT and CDR2 FYEKMQ (reference sequence). Trimming removed 0 bases from V and 6 bases from J, with 11 bases in between. The CDR3 covers 14 residues.

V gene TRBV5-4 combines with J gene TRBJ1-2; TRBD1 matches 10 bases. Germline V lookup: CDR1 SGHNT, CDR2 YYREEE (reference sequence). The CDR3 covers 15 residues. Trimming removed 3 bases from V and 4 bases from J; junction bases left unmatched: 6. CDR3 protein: CASSSRDRGLYGYTF. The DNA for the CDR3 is TGTGCCAGCAGCTCCCGGGACAGGGGCCTCTATGGCTACACCTTC.

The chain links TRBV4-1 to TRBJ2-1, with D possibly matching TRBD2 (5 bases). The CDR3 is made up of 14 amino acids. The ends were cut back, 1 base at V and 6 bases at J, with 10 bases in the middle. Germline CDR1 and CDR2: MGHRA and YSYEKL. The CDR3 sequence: CASSQVERSNEQFF. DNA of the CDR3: TGCGCCAGCAGCCAAGTAGAGCGGTCCAATGAGCAGTTCTTC.

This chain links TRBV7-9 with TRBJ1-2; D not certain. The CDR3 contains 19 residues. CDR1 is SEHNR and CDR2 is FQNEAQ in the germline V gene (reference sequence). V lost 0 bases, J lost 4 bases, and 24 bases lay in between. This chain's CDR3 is CASSLAHAASRRAGYGYTF. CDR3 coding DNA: TGTGCCAGCAGCTTAGCCCACGCGGCCAGCAGGAGGGCCGGCTATGGCTACACCTTC.

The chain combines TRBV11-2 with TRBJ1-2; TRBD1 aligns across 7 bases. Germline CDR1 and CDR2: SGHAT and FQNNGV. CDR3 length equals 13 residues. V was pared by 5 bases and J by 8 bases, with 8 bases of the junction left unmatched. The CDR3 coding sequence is TGTGCCAGCAGCCGAGGGGGCTCGGACGGCTACACCTTC. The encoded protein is CASSRGGSDGYTF. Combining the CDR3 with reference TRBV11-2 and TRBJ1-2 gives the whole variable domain EAGVAQSPRYKIIEKRQSVAFWCNPISGHATLYWYQQILGQGPKLLIQFQNNGVVDDSQLPKDRFSAERLKGVDSTLKIQPAKLEDSAVYLCASSRGGSDGYTFGSGTRLTVV.

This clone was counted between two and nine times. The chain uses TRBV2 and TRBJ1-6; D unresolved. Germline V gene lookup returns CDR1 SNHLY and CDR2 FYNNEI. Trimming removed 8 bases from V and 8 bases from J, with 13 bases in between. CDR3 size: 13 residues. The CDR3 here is CASCVVADSPLHF. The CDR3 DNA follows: TGTGCCAGCTGCGTTGTAGCCGATTCACCCCTCCACTTT.

CDR3: CASRVASSYEQYF. DNA of the CDR3: TGCGCCAGCCGGGTGGCCAGTTCCTACGAGCAGTACTTC. The V gene is TRBV5-1, the J gene TRBJ2-7; D call uncertain. Trimming took off 7 bases at V and 1 base at J, with 12 bases between the two ends. Per the germline V gene, CDR1 is SGHRS and CDR2 is YFSETQ. The CDR3 is 13 amino acids.

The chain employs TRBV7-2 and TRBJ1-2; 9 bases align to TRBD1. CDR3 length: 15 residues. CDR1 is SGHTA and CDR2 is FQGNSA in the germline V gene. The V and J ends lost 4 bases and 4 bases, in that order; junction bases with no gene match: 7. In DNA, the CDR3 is TGTGCCAGCAGCTCTGGGACAGGGCTAGTCTATGGCTACACCTTC. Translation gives CASSSGTGLVYGYTF.